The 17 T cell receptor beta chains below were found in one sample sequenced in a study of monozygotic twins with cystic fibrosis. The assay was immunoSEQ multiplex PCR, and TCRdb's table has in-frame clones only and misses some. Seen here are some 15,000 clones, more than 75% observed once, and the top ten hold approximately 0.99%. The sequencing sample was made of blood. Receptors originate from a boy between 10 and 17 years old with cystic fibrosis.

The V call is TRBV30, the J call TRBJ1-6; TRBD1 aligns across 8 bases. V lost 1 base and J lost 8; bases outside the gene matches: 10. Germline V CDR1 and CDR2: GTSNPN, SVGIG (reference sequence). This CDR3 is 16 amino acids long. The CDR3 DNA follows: TGTGCCTGGAGTGGAGCCGGCAGGGGGCCTGATTCACCCCTCCACTTT. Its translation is CAWSGAGRGPDSPLHF.

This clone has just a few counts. This CDR3 reads CASSRLTPPVELFF. CDR3 DNA: TGTGCCAGCAGCCGGTTGACCCCACCGGTGGAGCTGTTTTTT. The chain couples TRBV7-6 to TRBJ2-2, with unresolved D. Per the germline V gene, CDR1 is SGHVS and CDR2 is FNYEAQ. V was shortened by 5 bases and J by 10 bases, with 17 bases between the two germline ends. The CDR3 extends over 14 amino acids.

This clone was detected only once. This CDR3 is CASSQDHSGWAAFF. CDR3 nucleotide sequence: TGTGCCAGCAGCCAAGATCATTCAGGGTGGGCAGCTTTCTTT. J is TRBJ1-1 and V is TRBV4-2; maybe TRBD1 (5 bases). The germline V and J ends were trimmed by 0 bases and 10 bases, with 15 bases remaining between them. CDR3 length equals 14 residues. Per germline, CDR1 LGHNA and CDR2 YNFKEQ.

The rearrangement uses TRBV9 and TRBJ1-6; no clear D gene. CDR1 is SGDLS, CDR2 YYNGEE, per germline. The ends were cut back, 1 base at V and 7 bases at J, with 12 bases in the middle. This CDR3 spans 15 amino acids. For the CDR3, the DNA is TGTGCCAGCAGCGTAAGTCGAATTCCCAATTCACCCCTCCACTTT. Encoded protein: CASSVSRIPNSPLHF.

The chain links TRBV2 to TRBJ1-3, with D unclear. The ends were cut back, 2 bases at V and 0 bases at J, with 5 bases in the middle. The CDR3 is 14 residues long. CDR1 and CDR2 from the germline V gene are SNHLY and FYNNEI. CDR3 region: CASSELNSGNTIYF. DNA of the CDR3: TGTGCCAGCAGTGAACTGAACTCTGGAAACACCATATATTTT.

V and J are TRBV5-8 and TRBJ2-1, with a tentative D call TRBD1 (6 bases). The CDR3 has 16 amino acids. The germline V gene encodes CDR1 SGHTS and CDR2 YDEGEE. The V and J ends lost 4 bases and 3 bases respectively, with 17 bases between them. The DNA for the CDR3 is TGTGCCAGCAGCGGATCGGGACACCAATTCTACAATGAGCAGTTCTTC. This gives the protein CASSGSGHQFYNEQFF.

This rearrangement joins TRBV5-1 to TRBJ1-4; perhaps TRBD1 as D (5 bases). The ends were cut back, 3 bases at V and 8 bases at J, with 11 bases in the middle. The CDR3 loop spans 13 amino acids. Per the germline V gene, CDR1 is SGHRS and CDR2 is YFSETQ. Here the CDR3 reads CASSSQESEKLFF. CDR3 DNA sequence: TGCGCCAGCAGCTCACAGGAATCGGAAAAACTGTTTTTT.

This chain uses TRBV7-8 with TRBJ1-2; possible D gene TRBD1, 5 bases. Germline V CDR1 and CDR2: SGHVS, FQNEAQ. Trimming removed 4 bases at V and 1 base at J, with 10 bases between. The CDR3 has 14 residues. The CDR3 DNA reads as TGTGCCAGCAGCTACAGGAGAAATAACTATGGCTACACCTTC. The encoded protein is CASSYRRNNYGYTF. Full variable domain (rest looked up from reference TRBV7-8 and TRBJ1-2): GAGVSQSPRYKVAKRGQDVALRCDPISGHVSLFWYQQALGQGPEFLTYFQNEAQLDKSGLPSDRFFAERPEGSVSTLKIQRTQQEDSAVYLCASSYRRNNYGYTFGSGTRLTVV.

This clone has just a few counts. This chain's CDR3 is CASSLRGTTNEKLFF. The CDR3 DNA reads TGCGCCAGCAGCTTGCGGGGAACAACTAATGAAAAACTGTTTTTT. The chain is built from TRBV5-1 and TRBJ1-4; D uncertain. The CDR3 consists of 15 residues. V lost 1 base, J lost 0 bases, and 7 bases lay in between. Germline loops: CDR1 SGHRS, CDR2 YFSETQ. Variable domain in full (rest from reference TRBV5-1 and TRBJ1-4): KAGVTQTPRYLIKTRGQQVTLSCSPISGHRSVSWYQQTPGQGLQFLFEYFSETQRNKGNFPGRFSGRQFSNSRSEMNVSTLELGDSALYLCASSLRGTTNEKLFFGSGTQLSVL.

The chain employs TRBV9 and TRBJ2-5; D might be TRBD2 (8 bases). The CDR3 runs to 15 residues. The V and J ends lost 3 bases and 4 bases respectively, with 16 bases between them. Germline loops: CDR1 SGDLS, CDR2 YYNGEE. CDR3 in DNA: TGTGCCAGCAGCGCGACAGGGACTAGGGGAGAGACCCAGTACTTC. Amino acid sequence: CASSATGTRGETQYF.

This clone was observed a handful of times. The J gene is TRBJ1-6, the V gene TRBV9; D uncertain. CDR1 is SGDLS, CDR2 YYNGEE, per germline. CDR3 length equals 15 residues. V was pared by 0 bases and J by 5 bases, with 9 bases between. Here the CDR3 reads CASSVENGNNSPLHF. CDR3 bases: TGTGCCAGCAGCGTAGAGAATGGTAATAATTCACCCCTCCACTTT.

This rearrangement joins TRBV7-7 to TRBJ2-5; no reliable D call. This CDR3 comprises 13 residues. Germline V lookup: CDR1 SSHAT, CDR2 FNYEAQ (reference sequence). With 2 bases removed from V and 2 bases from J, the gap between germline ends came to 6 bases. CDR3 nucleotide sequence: TGTGCCAGCAGCTTATCATCTCAAGAGACCCAGTACTTC. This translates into CASSLSSQETQYF.

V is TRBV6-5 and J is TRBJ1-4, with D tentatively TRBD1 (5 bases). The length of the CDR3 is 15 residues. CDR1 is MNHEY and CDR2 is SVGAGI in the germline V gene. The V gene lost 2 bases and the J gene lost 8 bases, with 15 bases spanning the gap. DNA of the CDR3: TGTGCCAGCAGTTACAACCGGGGCCTCCCCGAAAAACTGTTTTTT. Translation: CASSYNRGLPEKLFF.

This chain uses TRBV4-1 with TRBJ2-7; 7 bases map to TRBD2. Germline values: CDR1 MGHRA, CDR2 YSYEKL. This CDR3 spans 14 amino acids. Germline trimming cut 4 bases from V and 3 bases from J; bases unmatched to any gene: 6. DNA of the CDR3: TGCGCCAGCAGCCGGTGGTCGGGGGGCTACGAGCAGTACTTC. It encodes CASSRWSGGYEQYF.

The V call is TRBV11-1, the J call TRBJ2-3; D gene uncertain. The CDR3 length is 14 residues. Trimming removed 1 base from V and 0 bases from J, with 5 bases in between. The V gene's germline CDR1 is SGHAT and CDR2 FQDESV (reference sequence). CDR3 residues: CASSLGGSTDTQYF. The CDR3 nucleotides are TGTGCCAGCAGCTTAGGGGGAAGCACAGATACGCAGTATTTT.

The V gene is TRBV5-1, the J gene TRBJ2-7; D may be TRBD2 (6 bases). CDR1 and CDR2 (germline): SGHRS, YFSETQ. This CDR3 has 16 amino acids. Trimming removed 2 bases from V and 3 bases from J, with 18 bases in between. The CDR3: CASSFGEAGYRYEQYF. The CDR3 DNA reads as TGCGCCAGCAGCTTCGGGGAGGCGGGGTATCGCTACGAGCAGTACTTC. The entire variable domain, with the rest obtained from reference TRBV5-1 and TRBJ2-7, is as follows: KAGVTQTPRYLIKTRGQQVTLSCSPISGHRSVSWYQQTPGQGLQFLFEYFSETQRNKGNFPGRFSGRQFSNSRSEMNVSTLELGDSALYLCASSFGEAGYRYEQYFGPGTRLTVT.

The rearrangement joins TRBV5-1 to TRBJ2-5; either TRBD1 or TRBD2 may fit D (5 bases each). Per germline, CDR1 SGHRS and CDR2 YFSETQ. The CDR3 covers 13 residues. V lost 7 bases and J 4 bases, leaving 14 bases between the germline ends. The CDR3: CASGGNLGETQYF. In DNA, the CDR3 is TGCGCCAGCGGGGGAAATTTGGGAGAGACCCAGTACTTC.